Listed below are T cell receptor beta chains from one sample, sequenced in a study of CD8 T cells in Susac syndrome. TCRdb called the immunoSEQ multiplex PCR reads again in MiXCR, with one record for every CDR3 protein. The sample holds around 270,000 distinct CDR3 sequences, roughly 85% seen once. The material sequenced was CD8+ T cells from PBMCs. Every receptor here comes from a human donor with multiple sclerosis. Each CDR3 is given with its conserved first and last residue. A D gene is named only where the DNA matches it firmly. Size values are once, few and many counts, or a class for expanded clones, and some rows have none.

v_call	cdr3_length	clone_size	d_call	j_call	cdr3_aa	cdr3_nt
TRBV18	14	-	TRBD1	TRBJ1-5	CASSTTGYYQPQHF	TGTGCCAGCTCGACGACAGGGTACTATCAGCCCCAGCATTTT
TRBV28	15	-	-	TRBJ1-5	CASSPRTVSNQPQHF	TGTGCCAGCAGTCCCCGGACAGTTAGCAATCAGCCCCAGCATTTT
TRBV29-1	11	once	-	TRBJ2-2	CSAAETGELFF	TGCAGCGCCGCCGAGACAGGGGAGCTGTTTTTT
TRBV20-1	17	-	-	TRBJ2-3	CSARLTGKGGEDDTQYF	TGCAGTGCTAGACTTACCGGGAAGGGGGGAGAGGACGATACGCAGTATTTT
TRBV9	14	-	-	TRBJ2-3	CASSVTGVTDTQYF	TGTGCCAGCAGCGTAACGGGAGTAACAGATACGCAGTATTTT
TRBV20-1	11	-	-	TRBJ2-1	CSAGGYNEQFF	TGCAGTGCTGGTGGTTACAATGAGCAGTTCTTC
TRBV24-1	14	-	-	TRBJ1-5	CATSSDYSNQPQHF	TGTGCCACCAGTTCAGACTATAGCAATCAGCCCCAGCATTTT
TRBV30	15	-	-	TRBJ2-7	CAWSSGTTVSYEQYF	TGTGCCTGGAGTTCAGGGACAACAGTTTCCTACGAGCAGTACTTC
TRBV7-6	13	-	-	TRBJ2-3	CASSHREVAEQYF	TGTGCCAGCAGCCACAGAGAGGTAGCCGAGCAGTATTTT
TRBV6-4	15	-	-	TRBJ1-5	CASSERPGVGQPQHF	TGTGCCAGCAGTGAACGGCCAGGGGTCGGTCAGCCCCAGCATTTT
TRBV11-2	15	-	-	TRBJ1-1	CASSSGPLGDTEAFF	TGTGCCAGCAGCTCAGGACCTCTCGGGGACACTGAAGCTTTCTTT
TRBV4-3	14	few	-	TRBJ2-7	CASSQEQILYEQYF	TGCGCCAGCAGCCAAGAACAGATACTCTACGAGCAGTACTTC
TRBV20-1	15	-	-	TRBJ2-7	CSTEPSPSLAYEQYF	TGCAGTACTGAGCCGAGCCCCAGTCTTGCCTACGAGCAGTACTTC
TRBV12-3/TRBV12-4	16	-	-	TRBJ1-5	CASSLARGAMRQPQHF	TGTGCCAGCAGTTTAGCACGAGGGGCCATGCGTCAGCCCCAGCATTTT
TRBV28	15	-	-	TRBJ1-2	CASSQHTLYYYGYTF	TGTGCCAGCAGTCAACACACCCTTTACTATTATGGCTACACCTTC
TRBV5-1	16	-	-	TRBJ2-3	CASSWDKEGGTDTQYF	TGCGCCAGCAGCTGGGATAAGGAGGGAGGCACAGATACGCAGTATTTT
TRBV4-1	15	-	TRBD2	TRBJ2-5	CASSQAGGTQETQYF	TGCGCCAGCAGCCAAGCGGGAGGTACACAAGAGACCCAGTACTTC
TRBV6-6	16	-	-	TRBJ2-1	CASSYFGGTGAEEQFF	TGTGCCAGCAGTTACTTTGGGGGGACGGGGGCCGAAGAGCAGTTCTTC
TRBV5-6	16	-	TRBD1	TRBJ2-3	CASSPLGGQGSDTQYF	TGTGCCAGCAGCCCCCTCGGGGGACAGGGGTCAGATACGCAGTATTTT
TRBV19	11	once	-	TRBJ1-5	CASRGNQPQHF	TGTGCCAGTAGAGGGAATCAGCCCCAGCATTTT
TRBV9	14	-	-	TRBJ1-1	CASSVVGENTEAFF	TGTGCCAGCAGCGTAGTCGGGGAGAACACTGAAGCTTTCTTT
TRBV4-3	15	-	-	TRBJ1-4	CASCLNQGTNEKLFF	TGCGCCAGCTGCCTCAACCAGGGAACTAATGAAAAACTGTTTTTT
TRBV6-2/TRBV6-3	15	-	-	TRBJ2-2	CASSFLVVGTGELFF	TGTGCCAGCAGTTTCTTAGTGGTGGGCACCGGGGAGCTGTTTTTT
TRBV5-1	15	-	-	TRBJ2-5	CASSMGLPPGETQYF	TGCGCCAGCAGCATGGGACTCCCGCCGGGGGAGACCCAGTACTTC
TRBV11-1	14	few	-	TRBJ2-5	CASSFPGVQETQYF	TGTGCCAGCAGCTTTCCGGGAGTTCAAGAGACCCAGTACTTC
TRBV28	16	-	TRBD2	TRBJ2-3	CASSLYASGMTDTQYF	TGTGCCAGCAGTTTATATGCTAGCGGGATGACAGATACGCAGTATTTT
TRBV9	15	few	TRBD2	TRBJ2-7	CASSADTSGNYEQYF	TGTGCCAGCAGCGCCGATACTAGCGGGAACTACGAGCAGTACTTC
TRBV27	14	-	-	TRBJ2-1	CASSSTGGANEQFF	TGTGCCAGCAGTTCCACAGGGGGGGCAAATGAGCAGTTCTTC
TRBV5-4	13	-	-	TRBJ2-2	CASSLGATGELFF	TGTGCCAGCAGCTTGGGGGCCACCGGGGAGCTGTTTTTT
TRBV9	15	-	TRBD2	TRBJ2-5	CASTPGTSGQETQYF	TGTGCCAGCACCCCCGGGACTAGCGGGCAAGAGACCCAGTACTTC
TRBV7-3	20	-	TRBD2	TRBJ2-1	CASSLVTSGRARSSYNEQFF	TGTGCCAGCAGCTTAGTAACTAGCGGGAGGGCACGCAGCTCCTACAATGAGCAGTTCTTC
TRBV6-5	16	-	-	TRBJ2-7	CASSYSIGETTYEQYF	TGTGCCAGCAGTTACTCGATCGGAGAAACAACCTACGAGCAGTACTTC
TRBV9	18	-	TRBD1	TRBJ1-2	CASSPSPGTGLFNYGYTF	TGTGCCAGCAGCCCGAGTCCCGGGACAGGGCTATTTAACTATGGCTACACCTTC
TRBV28	16	-	-	TRBJ2-7	CASNPLGWGPSYEQYF	TGTGCCAGCAATCCTCTAGGGTGGGGACCTTCCTACGAGCAGTACTTC
TRBV6-5	11	-	-	TRBJ2-1	CASSSTTQEIF	TGTGCCAGCAGTTCTACTACACAGGAGATCTTC
TRBV4-3	16	-	-	TRBJ2-1	CASSQDGGLGAMKQFF	TGCGCCAGCAGCCAAGATGGGGGGTTAGGGGCAATGAAGCAGTTCTTC
TRBV4-3	15	few	-	TRBJ2-1	CASSRGWSTNNEQFF	TGCGCCAGCAGCCGTGGATGGTCAACAAACAATGAGCAGTTCTTC
TRBV29-1	15	once	-	TRBJ2-5	CSAEVASLVAETQYF	TGCAGCGCCGAGGTGGCTAGCCTAGTGGCTGAGACCCAGTACTTC
TRBV13	16	-	-	TRBJ2-7	CASSHPSGQSNYEQYF	TGTGCCAGCAGCCACCCATCAGGGCAGTCTAACTACGAGCAGTACTTC
TRBV19	15	-	-	TRBJ2-7	CASSMTGEGNYEQYF	TGTGCCAGTAGTATGACAGGGGAGGGGAACTACGAGCAGTACTTC
TRBV19	15	-	TRBD1	TRBJ2-1	CASSVGQGAGNEQFF	TGTGCCAGTAGTGTGGGACAGGGGGCGGGCAATGAGCAGTTCTTC
TRBV27	14	-	TRBD1	TRBJ2-1	CASSVDRGLNEQFF	TGTGCCAGCAGTGTCGACAGGGGGCTTAATGAGCAGTTCTTC
TRBV4-2	15	-	-	TRBJ1-2	CASSQLVWDSTGYTF	TGTGCCAGCAGCCAATTGGTCTGGGACTCTACTGGCTACACCTTC
TRBV4-3	16	-	TRBD2	TRBJ2-1	CASSQDHSGRYNEQFF	TGCGCCAGCAGCCAAGATCACAGCGGGAGATACAATGAGCAGTTCTTC